This TCR beta chain stems from a study of CD8+CD57+ T cells in acquired aplastic anemia. About the research overall: When averaged, DNA from sorted CD4+ and CD8+ cells came to approximately 3.2 ug. CD4+ reads averaged approximately 9.9 million in healthy donors.

As to this clonotype: Its cognate antigen is unknown.

Study-level results: It was found that roughly 31 CD8+ CDR3 sequences were shared between patients and controls. For CD8+ Simpson's diversity, patients and controls showed no significant difference.

V lost 1 base, J lost 5 bases, and 5 bases lay in between. The CDR3 spans 13 residues. Germline assignment: CDR1 SGHVS and CDR2 FNYEAQ. The use of genomic DNA as template underpinned the TCR beta VDJ and CDR3 profiling. TCRdb reanalysed the reads using MiXCR and keeps one entry per CDR3 protein. The profile shows over 200,000 distinct CDR3 sequences, approximately 57% of them singletons. The material sequenced was sorted CD4+, CD8+, or CD8+CD57+ T cells (not recorded which) from PBMCs. The chain links TRBV7-6 to TRBJ2-2; D ambiguous. This receptor was obtained from a human donor in good health. As DNA, the CDR3 is TGTGCCAGCAGCTTAGGTGAAACCGGGGAGCTGTTTTTT. It encodes CASSLGETGELFF.